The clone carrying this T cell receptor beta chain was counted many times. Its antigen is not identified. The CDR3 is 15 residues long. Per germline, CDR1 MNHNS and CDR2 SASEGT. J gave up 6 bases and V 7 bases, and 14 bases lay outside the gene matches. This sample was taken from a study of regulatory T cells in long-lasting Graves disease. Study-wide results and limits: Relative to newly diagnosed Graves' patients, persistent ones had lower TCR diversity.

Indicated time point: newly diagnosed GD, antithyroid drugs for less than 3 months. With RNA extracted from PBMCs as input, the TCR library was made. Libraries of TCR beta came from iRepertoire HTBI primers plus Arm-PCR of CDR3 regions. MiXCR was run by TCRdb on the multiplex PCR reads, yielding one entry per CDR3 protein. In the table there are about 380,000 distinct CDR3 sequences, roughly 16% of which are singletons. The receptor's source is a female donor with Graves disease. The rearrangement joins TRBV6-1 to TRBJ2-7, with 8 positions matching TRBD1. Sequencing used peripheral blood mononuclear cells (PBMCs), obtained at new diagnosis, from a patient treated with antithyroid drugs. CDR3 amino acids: CASIRSGQGYGEQYF. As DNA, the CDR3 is TGTGCCAGCATTCGTTCCGGACAGGGATATGGCGAGCAGTACTTC.